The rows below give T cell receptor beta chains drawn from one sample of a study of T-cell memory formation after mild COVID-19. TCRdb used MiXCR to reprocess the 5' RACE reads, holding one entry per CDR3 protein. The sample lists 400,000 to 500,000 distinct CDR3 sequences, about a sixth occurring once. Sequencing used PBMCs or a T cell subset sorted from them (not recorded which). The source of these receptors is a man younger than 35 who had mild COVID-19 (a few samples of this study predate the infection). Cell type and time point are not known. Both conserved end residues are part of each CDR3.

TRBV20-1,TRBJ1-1,CSARGQGRLYTEAFF
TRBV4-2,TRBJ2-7,CASSPSTGGSYEQYF
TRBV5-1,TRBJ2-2,CASRTLGPGELFF
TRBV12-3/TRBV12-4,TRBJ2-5,CASSLVSGLGAQETQYF
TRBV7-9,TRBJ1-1,CASSFLLNTEAFF
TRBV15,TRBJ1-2,CATSRDRGGAYGYTF
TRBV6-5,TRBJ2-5,CASSMRKSHETQYF
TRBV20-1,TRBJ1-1,CSAETKGGYTEAFF
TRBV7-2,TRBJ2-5,CASSPPRFRETQYF
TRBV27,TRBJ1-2,CASSLSRPFYGYTF
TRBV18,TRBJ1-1,CASSPPGWNEAFF